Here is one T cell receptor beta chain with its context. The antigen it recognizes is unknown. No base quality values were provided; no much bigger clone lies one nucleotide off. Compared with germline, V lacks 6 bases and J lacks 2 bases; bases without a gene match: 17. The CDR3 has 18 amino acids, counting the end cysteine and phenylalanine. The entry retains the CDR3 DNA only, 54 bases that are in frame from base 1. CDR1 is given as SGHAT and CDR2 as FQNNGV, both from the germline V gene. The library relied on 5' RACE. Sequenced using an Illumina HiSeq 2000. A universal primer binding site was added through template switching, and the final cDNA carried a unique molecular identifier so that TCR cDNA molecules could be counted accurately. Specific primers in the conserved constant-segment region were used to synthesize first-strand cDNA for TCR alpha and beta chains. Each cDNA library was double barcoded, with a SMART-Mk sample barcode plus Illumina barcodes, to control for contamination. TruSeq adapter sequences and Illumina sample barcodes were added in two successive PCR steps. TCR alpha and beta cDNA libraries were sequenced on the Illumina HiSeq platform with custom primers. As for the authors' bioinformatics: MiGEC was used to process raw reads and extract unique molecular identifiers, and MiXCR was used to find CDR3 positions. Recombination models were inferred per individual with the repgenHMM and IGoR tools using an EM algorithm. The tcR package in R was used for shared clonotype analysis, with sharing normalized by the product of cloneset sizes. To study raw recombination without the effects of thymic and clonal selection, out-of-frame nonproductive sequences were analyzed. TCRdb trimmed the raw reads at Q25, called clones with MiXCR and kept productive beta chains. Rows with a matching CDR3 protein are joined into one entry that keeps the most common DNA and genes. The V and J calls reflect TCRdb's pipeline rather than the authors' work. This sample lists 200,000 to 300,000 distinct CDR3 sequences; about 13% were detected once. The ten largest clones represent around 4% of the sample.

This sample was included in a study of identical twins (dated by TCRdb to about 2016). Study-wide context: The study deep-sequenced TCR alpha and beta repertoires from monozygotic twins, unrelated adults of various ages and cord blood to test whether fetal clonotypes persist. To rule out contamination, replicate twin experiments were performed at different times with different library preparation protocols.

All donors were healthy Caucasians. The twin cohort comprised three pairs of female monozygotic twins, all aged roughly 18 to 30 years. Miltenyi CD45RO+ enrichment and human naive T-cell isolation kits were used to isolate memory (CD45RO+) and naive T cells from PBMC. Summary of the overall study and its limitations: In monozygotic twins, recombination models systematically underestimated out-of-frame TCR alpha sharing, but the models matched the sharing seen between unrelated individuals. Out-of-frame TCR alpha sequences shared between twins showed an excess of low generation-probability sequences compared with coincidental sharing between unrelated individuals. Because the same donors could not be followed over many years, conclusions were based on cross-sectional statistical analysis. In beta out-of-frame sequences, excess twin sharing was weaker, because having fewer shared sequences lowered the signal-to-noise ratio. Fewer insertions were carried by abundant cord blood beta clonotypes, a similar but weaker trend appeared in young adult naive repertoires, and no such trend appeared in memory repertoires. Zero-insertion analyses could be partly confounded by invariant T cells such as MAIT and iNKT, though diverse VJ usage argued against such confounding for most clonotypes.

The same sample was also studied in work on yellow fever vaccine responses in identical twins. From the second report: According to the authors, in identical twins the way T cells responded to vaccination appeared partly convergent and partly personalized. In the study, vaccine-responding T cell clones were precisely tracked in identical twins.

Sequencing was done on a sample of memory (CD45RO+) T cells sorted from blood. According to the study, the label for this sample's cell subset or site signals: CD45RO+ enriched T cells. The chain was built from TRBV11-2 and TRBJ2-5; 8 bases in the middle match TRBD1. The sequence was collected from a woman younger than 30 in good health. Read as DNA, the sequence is TGTGCCAGCAGTTCGGGGGACAGGAGGGTGGGGGTTCAAGAGACCCAGTACTTC. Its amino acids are CASSSGDRRVGVQETQYF.